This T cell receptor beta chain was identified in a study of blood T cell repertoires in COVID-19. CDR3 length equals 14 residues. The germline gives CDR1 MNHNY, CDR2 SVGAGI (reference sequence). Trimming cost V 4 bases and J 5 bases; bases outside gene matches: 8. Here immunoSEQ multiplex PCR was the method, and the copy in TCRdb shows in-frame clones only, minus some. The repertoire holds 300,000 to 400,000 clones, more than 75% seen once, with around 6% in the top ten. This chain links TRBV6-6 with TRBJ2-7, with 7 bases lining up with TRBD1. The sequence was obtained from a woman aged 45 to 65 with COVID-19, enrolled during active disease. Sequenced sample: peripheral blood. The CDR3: CASSLGGGFHEQYF. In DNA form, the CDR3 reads TGTGCCAGCAGTTTAGGGGGCGGGTTCCACGAGCAGTACTTC.